These 12 T cell receptor beta chains were all obtained from the same sample, sequenced in a study of STAT3 mutations in large granular lymphocyte leukemia. Sequencing used immunoSEQ multiplex PCR; TCRdb keeps in-frame clones, though not all of them. This sample has more than 15,000 clones; 92% occur once, and the top ten carry about 45%. The study's findings and limits: At least one immunodominant TCR beta clonotype appeared in every T-cell large granular lymphocyte leukemia patient.

These receptors are not linked to any known antigen. The sample comprised peripheral blood mononuclear cells. These receptors were collected from a man in his sixties with T-cell large granular lymphocyte leukemia. Some clones in this sample may be carry-over from other donors' samples.

The chain combines TRBV6-1 with TRBJ2-7; TRBD2 matches 11 bases. There are 18 residues in the CDR3. The V gene's germline CDR1 is MNHNS and CDR2 SASEGT. V dropped 1 base and J dropped 5; count of bases not matched to a gene: 13. As DNA, the CDR3 is TGTGCCAGCAGTGAAGAAGTCCGTCTGCTACTAGCGGGAGACGAGCAGTACTTC. It specifies CASSEEVRLLLAGDEQYF.

This rearrangement joins TRBV7-2 to TRBJ2-7, with 7 bases aligning to TRBD1. CDR1 is SGHTA and CDR2 is FQGNSA in the germline V gene. The CDR3 is 12 residues long. The junction had 4 bases not matched to a gene; V was cut back by 5 bases and J by 6 bases. The CDR3: CASSLTGFEQYF. The CDR3 DNA reads as TGTGCCAGCAGCCTGACAGGGTTCGAGCAGTACTTC. Full variable domain (missing parts from reference TRBV7-2 and TRBJ2-7): GAGVSQSPSNKVTEKGKDVELRCDPISGHTALYWYRQSLGQGLEFLIYFQGNSAPDKSGLPSDRFSAERTGGSVSTLTIQRTQQEDSAVYLCASSLTGFEQYFGPGTRLTVT.

The chain couples TRBV9 to TRBJ2-7; D gene unclear. The V gene lost 3 bases and the J gene lost 6 bases, with 10 bases spanning the gap. Germline V gene sequence: CDR1 SGDLS, CDR2 YYNGEE. The CDR3 is 12 amino acids. The CDR3 sequence: CASSAPLGEQYF. The CDR3 nucleotides are TGTGCCAGCAGCGCCCCATTAGGCGAGCAGTACTTC.

CDR3 coding DNA: TGTGCCAGCAGCCGCCAGGGGGCCACGAACACTGAAGCTTTCTTT. Translation: CASSRQGATNTEAFF. The V call is TRBV9, the J call TRBJ1-1; 8 nucleotides match TRBD1. The CDR3 loop spans 15 amino acids. V lost 4 bases and J lost 1; bases outside the gene matches: 6. The germline V gene has CDR1 SGDLS and CDR2 YYNGEE.

This chain uses TRBV10-3 with TRBJ2-7; 16 bases are a match to TRBD2. The CDR3 is 16 residues long. V lost 7 bases and J lost 5; bases outside the gene matches: 8. Germline V CDR1 and CDR2: ENHRY, SYGVKD. The CDR3 loop is CAIKGTSGRAGNEQYF. DNA of the CDR3: TGTGCCATCAAGGGGACTAGCGGGAGGGCCGGGAACGAGCAGTACTTC.

This chain joins TRBV28 and TRBJ2-6, with D perhaps matching TRBD1 (6 bases). The CDR3 totals 18 residues. The V and J ends lost 5 bases and 0 bases respectively, with 17 bases between them. Germline values: CDR1 MDHEN, CDR2 SYDVKM. CDR3 bases: TGTGCCAGCAGTGCCCCGGACAGCTACAGCTCTGGGGCCAACGTCCTGACTTTC. As protein: CASSAPDSYSSGANVLTF.

The J gene is TRBJ2-7, the V gene TRBV19; 7 bases are shared with TRBD2. CDR3 length: 16 amino acids. Per germline, CDR1 LNHDA and CDR2 SQIVND (reference sequence). V was clipped by 1 base and J by 2 bases; unmatched bases: 8. This CDR3 is CASSIGGTTLTYEQYF. The CDR3 DNA reads as TGTGCCAGTAGTATAGGAGGGACTACCCTAACCTACGAGCAGTACTTC.

The V and J genes are TRBV27 and TRBJ1-2, with D unresolved. The V end lost 2 bases, the J end lost 1 base, and 5 bases lay between the germline ends. The CDR3 is made up of 13 amino acids. Germline V gene sequence: CDR1 MNHEY, CDR2 SMNVEV (reference sequence). The CDR3 region is CASSLTDNYGYTF. In nucleotides, the CDR3 is TGTGCCAGCAGTTTAACGGATAACTATGGCTACACCTTC.

This clone occurred once. The genes are TRBV7-9 and TRBJ2-7, with 8 bases fitting TRBD1. Trimming took 3 bases from V and 1 from J; bases not matched to a gene: 5. The CDR3 is 15 residues long. Germline V CDR1 and CDR2: SEHNR, FQNEAQ (reference sequence). CDR3 bases: TGTGCCAGCAGCTTGGCAGGGGGCAATTCCTACGAGCAGTACTTC. This encodes CASSLAGGNSYEQYF.

V and J are TRBV27 and TRBJ1-3; TRBD1 is a possible D gene (6 bases). This CDR3 is built from 19 residues. Trimming left V 2 bases short and J 5 bases short, with 25 bases between. The germline gives CDR1 MNHEY, CDR2 SMNVEV (reference sequence). CDR3 DNA sequence: TGTGCCAGCAGTTTAGTCCCCCCCCGGGGGCTCTCTTCTCGAAACACCATATATTTT. It specifies CASSLVPPRGLSSRNTIYF.

This clone has a single count. This chain joins TRBV6-4 and TRBJ2-7, with 10 bases matching TRBD2. Germline loops: CDR1 MRHNA, CDR2 SNTAGT. The length of the CDR3 is 15 residues. V was pared by 5 bases and J by 4 bases, with 8 bases of the junction left unmatched. The CDR3 protein is CASSPASGSAYEQYF. In DNA, the CDR3 is TGTGCCAGCAGTCCCGCTAGCGGGAGTGCGTACGAGCAGTACTTC.

This rearrangement joins TRBV18 to TRBJ1-4; D is possibly TRBD1 (6 bases). The CDR3 totals 15 residues. The germline CDR1 and CDR2 sequences are KGHSH and LQKENI. V was clipped by 0 bases and J by 5 bases, with 10 bases between them. The CDR3 DNA reads TGTGCCAGCTCACCACCCCCGCAGGGGAATGAAAAACTGTTTTTT. This sequence encodes CASSPPPQGNEKLFF.